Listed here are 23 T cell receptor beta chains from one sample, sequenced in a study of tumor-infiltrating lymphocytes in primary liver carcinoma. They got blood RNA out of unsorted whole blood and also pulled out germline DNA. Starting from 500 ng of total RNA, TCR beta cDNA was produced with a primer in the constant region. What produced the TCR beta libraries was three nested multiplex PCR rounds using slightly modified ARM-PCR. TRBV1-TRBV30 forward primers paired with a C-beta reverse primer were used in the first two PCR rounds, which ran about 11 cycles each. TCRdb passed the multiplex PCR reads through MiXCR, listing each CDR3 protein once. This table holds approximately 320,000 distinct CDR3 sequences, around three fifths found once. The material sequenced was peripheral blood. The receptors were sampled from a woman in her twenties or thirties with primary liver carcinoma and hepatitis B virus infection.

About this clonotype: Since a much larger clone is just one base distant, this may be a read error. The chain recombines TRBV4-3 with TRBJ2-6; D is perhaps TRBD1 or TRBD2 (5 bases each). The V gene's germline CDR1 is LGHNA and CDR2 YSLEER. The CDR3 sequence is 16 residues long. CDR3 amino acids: CASSQGGMTGADVLTF. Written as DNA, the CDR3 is TGCGCCAGCAGCCAAGGGGGGATGACTGGGGCCGACGTCCTGACTTTC.

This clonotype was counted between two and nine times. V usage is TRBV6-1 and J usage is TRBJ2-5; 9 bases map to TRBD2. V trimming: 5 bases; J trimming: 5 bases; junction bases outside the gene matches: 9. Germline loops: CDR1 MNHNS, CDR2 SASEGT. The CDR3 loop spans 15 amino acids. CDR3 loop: CASSPPGLAGETQYF. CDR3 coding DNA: TGTGCCAGCAGTCCTCCGGGACTAGCTGGGGAGACCCAGTACTTC.

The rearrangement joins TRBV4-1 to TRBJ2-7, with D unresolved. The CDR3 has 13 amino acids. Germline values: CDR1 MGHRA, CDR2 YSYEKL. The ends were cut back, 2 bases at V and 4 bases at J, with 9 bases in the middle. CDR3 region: CASSQITDYEQYF. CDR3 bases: TGCGCCAGCAGCCAAATAACGGATTACGAGCAGTACTTC.

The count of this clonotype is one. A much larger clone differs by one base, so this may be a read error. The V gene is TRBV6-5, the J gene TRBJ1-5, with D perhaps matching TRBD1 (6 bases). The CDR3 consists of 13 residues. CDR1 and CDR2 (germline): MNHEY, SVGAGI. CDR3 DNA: TGTGCCACCAGTATAGGGGGACATCAGCCCCAGCATTTT. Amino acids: CATSIGGHQPQHF.

CDR3 sequence: CSVEVAVIYEQYF. DNA for the CDR3: TGCAGCGTTGAAGTCGCAGTGATCTACGAGCAGTACTTC. The rearrangement uses TRBV29-1 and TRBJ2-7; D uncertain. The CDR3 extends over 13 amino acids. Deletions cut 1 base from V and 3 bases from J, with 10 bases between. In germline, CDR1 is SQVTM, CDR2 ANQGSEA.

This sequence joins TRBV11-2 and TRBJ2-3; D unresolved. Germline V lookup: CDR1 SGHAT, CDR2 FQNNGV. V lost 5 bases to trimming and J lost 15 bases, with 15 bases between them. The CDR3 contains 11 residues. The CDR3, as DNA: TGTGCCAGCAGCAATCAAGATACACACTATTTT. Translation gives CASSNQDTHYF.

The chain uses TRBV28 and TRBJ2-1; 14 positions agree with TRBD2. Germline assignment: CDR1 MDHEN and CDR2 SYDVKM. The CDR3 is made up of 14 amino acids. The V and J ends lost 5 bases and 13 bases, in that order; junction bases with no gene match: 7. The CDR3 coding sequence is TGTGCCAGCAGTGGGACTAGCGGGAGTTCTATCCAGTTCTTC. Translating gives CASSGTSGSSIQFF.

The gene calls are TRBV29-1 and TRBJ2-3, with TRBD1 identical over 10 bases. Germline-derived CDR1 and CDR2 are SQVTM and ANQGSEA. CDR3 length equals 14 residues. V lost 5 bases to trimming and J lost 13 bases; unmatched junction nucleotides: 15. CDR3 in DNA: TGCAGCGTTTCCGGGACAGGGGCGTCAGATACAGAGTATTTT. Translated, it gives CSVSGTGASDTEYF.

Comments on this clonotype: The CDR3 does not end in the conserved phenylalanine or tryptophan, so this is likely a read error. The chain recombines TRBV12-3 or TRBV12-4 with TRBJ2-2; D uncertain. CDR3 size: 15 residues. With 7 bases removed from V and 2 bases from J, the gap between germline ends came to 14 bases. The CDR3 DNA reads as TGTGCCAGCACCCCGCCTGACCTAAACACCGGGGAGCTGTTTCTT. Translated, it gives CASTPPDLNTGELFL.

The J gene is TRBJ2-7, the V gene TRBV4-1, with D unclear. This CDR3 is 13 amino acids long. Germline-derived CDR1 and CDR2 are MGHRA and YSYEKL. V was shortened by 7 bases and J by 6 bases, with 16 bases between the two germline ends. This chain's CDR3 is CASNLRVGCEQYF. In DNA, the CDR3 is TGCGCCAGCAACTTAAGAGTGGGGTGCGAGCAGTACTTC.

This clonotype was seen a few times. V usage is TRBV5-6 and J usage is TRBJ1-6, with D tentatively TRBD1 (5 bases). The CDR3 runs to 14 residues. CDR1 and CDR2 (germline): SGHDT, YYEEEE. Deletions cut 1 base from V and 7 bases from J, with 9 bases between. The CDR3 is CASSLRGTNSPLHF. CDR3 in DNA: TGTGCCAGCAGCTTGAGGGGCACGAATTCACCCCTCCACTTT. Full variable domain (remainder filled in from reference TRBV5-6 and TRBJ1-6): DAGVTQSPTHLIKTRGQQVTLRCSPKSGHDTVSWYQQALGQGPQFIFQYYEEEERQRGNFPDRFSGHQFPNYSSELNVNALLLGDSALYLCASSLRGTNSPLHFGNGTRLTVT.

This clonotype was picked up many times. The CDR3 spells CASSYKAGSYEQYF. Here the CDR3 DNA reads TGTGCCAGCAGTTATAAGGCGGGGTCCTACGAGCAGTACTTC. The gene calls are TRBV6-5 and TRBJ2-7; possible D gene TRBD2, 6 bases. Trimming left V 3 bases short and J 1 base short, with 10 bases between. The germline V gene has CDR1 MNHEY and CDR2 SVGAGI. This CDR3 contains 14 residues.

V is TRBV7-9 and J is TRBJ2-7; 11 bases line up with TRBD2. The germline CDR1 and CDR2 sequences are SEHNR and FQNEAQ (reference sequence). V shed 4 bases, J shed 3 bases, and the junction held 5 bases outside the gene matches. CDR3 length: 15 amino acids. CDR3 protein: CASSWGLADHYEQYF. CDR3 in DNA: TGTGCCAGCAGCTGGGGACTAGCGGATCACTACGAGCAGTACTTC. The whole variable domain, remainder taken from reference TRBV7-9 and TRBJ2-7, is DTGVSQNPRHKITKRGQNVTFRCDPISEHNRLYWYRQTLGQGPEFLTYFQNEAQLEKSRLLSDRFSAERPKGSFSTLEIQRTEQGDSAMYLCASSWGLADHYEQYFGPGTRLTVT.

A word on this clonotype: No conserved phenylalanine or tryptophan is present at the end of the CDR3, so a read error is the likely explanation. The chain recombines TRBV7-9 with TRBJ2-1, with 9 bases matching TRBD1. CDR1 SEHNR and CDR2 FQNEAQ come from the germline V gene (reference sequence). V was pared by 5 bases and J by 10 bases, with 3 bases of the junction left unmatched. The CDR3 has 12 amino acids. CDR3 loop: CASSRTGVEQFY. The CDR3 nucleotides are TGTGCCAGCAGCAGGACAGGGGTGGAGCAGTTCTAC.

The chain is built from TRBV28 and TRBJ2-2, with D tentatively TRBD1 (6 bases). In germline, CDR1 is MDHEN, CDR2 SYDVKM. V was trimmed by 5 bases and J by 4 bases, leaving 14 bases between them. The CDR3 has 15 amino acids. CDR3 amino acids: CASSLLRTVTGELFF. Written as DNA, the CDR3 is TGTGCCAGCAGTCTGTTACGGACAGTCACCGGGGAGCTGTTTTTT.

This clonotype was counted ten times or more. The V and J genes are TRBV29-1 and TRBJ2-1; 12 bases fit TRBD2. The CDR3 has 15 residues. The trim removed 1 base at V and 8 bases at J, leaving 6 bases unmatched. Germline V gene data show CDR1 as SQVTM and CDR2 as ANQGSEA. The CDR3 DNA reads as TGCAGCGTTGAAGCCCGACTAGCGGGAGTGCATGAGCAGTTCTTC. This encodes CSVEARLAGVHEQFF.

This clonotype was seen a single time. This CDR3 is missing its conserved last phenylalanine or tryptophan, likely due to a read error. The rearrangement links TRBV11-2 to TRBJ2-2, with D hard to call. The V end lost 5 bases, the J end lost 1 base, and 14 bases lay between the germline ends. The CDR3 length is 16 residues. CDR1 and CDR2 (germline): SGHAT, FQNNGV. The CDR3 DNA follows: TGTGCCAGCAGCGCCCGATCCGGTGTGAACACCGGGGAGCTGTTTTTA. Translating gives CASSARSGVNTGELFL.

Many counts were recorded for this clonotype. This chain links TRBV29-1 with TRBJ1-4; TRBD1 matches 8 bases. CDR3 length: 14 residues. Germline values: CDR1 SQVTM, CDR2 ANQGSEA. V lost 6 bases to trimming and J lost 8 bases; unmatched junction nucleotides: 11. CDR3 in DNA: TGCAGCGTACGGACAGGGCCGACTGGGGAAAAACTGTTTTTT. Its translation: CSVRTGPTGEKLFF. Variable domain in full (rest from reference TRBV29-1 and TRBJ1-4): SAVISQKPSRDICQRGTSLTIQCQVDSQVTMMFWYRQQPGQSLTLIATANQGSEATYESGFVIDKFPISRPNLTFSTLTVSNMSPEDSSIYLCSVRTGPTGEKLFFGSGTQLSVL.

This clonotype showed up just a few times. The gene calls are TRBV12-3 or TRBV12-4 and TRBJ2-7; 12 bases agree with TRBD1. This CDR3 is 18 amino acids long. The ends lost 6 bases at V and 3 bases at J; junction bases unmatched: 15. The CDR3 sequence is CASSSRAGTGGTFYEQYF. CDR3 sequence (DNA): TGTGCCAGCAGCTCGAGAGCTGGGACAGGGGGCACTTTCTACGAGCAGTACTTC.

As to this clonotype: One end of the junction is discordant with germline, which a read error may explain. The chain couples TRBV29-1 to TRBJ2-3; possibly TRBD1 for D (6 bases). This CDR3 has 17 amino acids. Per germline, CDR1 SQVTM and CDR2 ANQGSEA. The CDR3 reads CSVEDPAGTWGPDAQYF. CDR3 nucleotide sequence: TGCAGCGTTGAAGATCCGGCAGGGACATGGGGCCCAGATGCGCAATATTTT.

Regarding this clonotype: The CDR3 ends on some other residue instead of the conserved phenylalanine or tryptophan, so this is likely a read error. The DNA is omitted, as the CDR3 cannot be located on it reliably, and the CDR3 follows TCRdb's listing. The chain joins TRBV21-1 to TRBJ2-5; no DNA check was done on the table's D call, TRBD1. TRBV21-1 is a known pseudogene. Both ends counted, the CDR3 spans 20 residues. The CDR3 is CASSILEGPGGTGFLETQYL.

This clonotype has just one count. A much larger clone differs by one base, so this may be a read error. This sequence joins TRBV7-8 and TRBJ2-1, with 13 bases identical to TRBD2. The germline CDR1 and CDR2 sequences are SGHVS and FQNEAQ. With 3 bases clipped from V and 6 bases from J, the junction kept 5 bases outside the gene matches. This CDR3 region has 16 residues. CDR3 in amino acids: CASSLGRTSGSNEQFF. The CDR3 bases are TGTGCCAGCAGCTTGGGGCGGACTAGCGGGAGCAATGAGCAGTTCTTC.

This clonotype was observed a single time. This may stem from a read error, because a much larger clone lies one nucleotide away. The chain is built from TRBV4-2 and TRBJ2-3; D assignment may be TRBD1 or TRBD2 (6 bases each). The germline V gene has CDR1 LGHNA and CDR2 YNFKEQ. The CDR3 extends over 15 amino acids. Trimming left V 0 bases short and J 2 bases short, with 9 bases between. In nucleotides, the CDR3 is TGTGCCAGCAGCCAAGATCCGGGGGCCACAGATACGCAGTATTTT. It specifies CASSQDPGATDTQYF.